One sample yielded the 22 T cell receptor beta chains listed below, sequenced in a study of T cell repertoires in cytomegalovirus infection (dated by TCRdb to about 2019). Sequencing instrument: Illumina HiSeq 1500. The public reads were run again by TCRdb, first through fastp at Q25 and then through MiXCR, and only productive beta chains were kept. Under each unique CDR3 protein, matching rows form one entry showing the most common genes and DNA. This sample is represented by around 280,000 distinct CDR3 sequences; 9.6% of them were singletons. The ten largest clonotypes hold approximately 2.4% of the sample. The material sequenced was PBMCs. These receptors originate from a human donor in good health (CMV status not recorded). Some clones in this sample may be carry-over from other donors' samples.

The chain is built from TRBV10-1 and TRBJ1-1; D perhaps matches TRBD1 (5 bases). The CDR3 has 16 amino acids. Germline V gene sequence: CDR1 WNHNN, CDR2 SYGVQD (reference sequence). Trimming took off 2 bases at V and 1 base at J, with 14 bases between the two ends. CDR3 loop: CASSENSGGANTEAFF. The CDR3 nucleotides read TGCGCCAGCAGTGAGAATAGCGGAGGGGCGAACACTGAAGCTTTCTTT.

This clonotype was detected many times. This chain links TRBV6-5 with TRBJ1-6, with a weak D call TRBD1 (6 bases). The germline gives CDR1 MNHEY, CDR2 SVGAGI. The CDR3 extends over 15 amino acids. V was clipped by 5 bases and J by 6 bases, with 14 bases between them. For the CDR3, the DNA is TGTGCCAGCAGTGCCCGGACAGTTTCTAATTCACCCCTCCACTTT. It encodes CASSARTVSNSPLHF.

The table lists this clonotype with many counts. The rearrangement joins TRBV5-8 to TRBJ1-5; D gene uncertain. The CDR3 is 12 residues long. V was trimmed by 4 bases and J by 5 bases, leaving 7 bases between them. Germline-derived CDR1 and CDR2 are SGHTS and YDEGEE. The CDR3 sequence is CASSVQYQPQHF. In nucleotides, the CDR3 is TGTGCCAGCAGCGTTCAGTATCAGCCCCAGCATTTT. The full variable domain, completed using reference TRBV5-8 and TRBJ1-5, is EAGVTQSPTHLIKTRGQQATLRCSPISGHTSVYWYQQALGLGLQFLLWYDEGEERNRGNFPPRFSGRQFPNYSSELNVNALELEDSALYLCASSVQYQPQHFGDGTRLSIL.

This clonotype occurred many times. The chain employs TRBV7-2 and TRBJ2-5; possible D gene TRBD1, 6 bases. Germline lookup yields CDR1 SGHTA and CDR2 FQGNSA. This CDR3 spans 13 amino acids. Between the trimmed V and J ends, which lost 1 base and 7 bases, there was a span of 10 bases. CDR3 amino acids: CASSLDDRPTQYF. CDR3 DNA sequence: TGTGCCAGCAGCTTAGACGACAGGCCGACCCAGTACTTC.

This clonotype was observed at least ten times. This chain connects TRBV7-3 to TRBJ1-6; D gene unclear. V was pared by 3 bases and J by 10 bases, with 10 bases between. In germline, CDR1 is SGHTA, CDR2 FQGTGA. CDR3 length: 13 amino acids. The DNA for the CDR3 is TGTGCCAGCAGCTTTGGCGGAAACTCACCCCTCCACTTT. Protein sequence: CASSFGGNSPLHF.

As concerns this clonotype: A much larger clone lies one base from this, so it may be a read error. The chain is built from TRBV12-3 or TRBV12-4 and TRBJ1-2; D not resolved. The CDR3 is 13 amino acids. CDR3 DNA: TGTGCCGGCAGTTTGCGGCGGAACTATGGCTACACCTTC. Protein: CAGSLRRNYGYTF.

This clonotype was found many times. This rearrangement joins TRBV28 to TRBJ2-7; no reliable D call. V was shortened by 6 bases and J by 0 bases, with 9 bases between the two germline ends. Germline CDR1 reads MDHEN; CDR2 reads SYDVKM. The CDR3 has 13 amino acids. The DNA of the CDR3 is TGTGCCAGCAGCCACCAAAGCTCCTACGAGCAGTACTTC. Translated: CASSHQSSYEQYF.

A few counts support this clonotype. V is TRBV7-2 and J is TRBJ1-2, with TRBD1 matching 12 bases. This CDR3 spans 17 amino acids. CDR1 and CDR2 from the germline V gene are SGHTA and FQGNSA. After removal of 5 bases from V and 0 bases from J, the junction contained 7 bases not matched to a gene. The CDR3 sequence: CASSDRDRGRTNYGYTF. The CDR3 DNA is TGTGCCAGCAGCGACCGGGACAGGGGGCGAACTAACTATGGCTACACCTTC.

The sample holds a few counts of this clonotype. V and J are TRBV29-1 and TRBJ1-1; weak D call: TRBD1 (5 bases). CDR1 is SQVTM, CDR2 ANQGSEA, per germline. The CDR3 runs 12 residues. The V end was cut by 2 bases, the J end by 5 bases, with 9 bases between. In nucleotides, the CDR3 is TGCAGCGTTGAACCAGGGAGGACTGAAGCTTTCTTT. Its protein is CSVEPGRTEAFF.

The chain carries TRBV7-9 and TRBJ1-1; 8 positions agree with TRBD1. The CDR3 spans 15 residues. In germline, CDR1 is SEHNR, CDR2 FQNEAQ (reference sequence). V shed 5 bases, J shed 4 bases, and the junction held 9 bases outside the gene matches. The CDR3, as DNA: TGTGCCAGCAGCGAGCAGGGGGCTGTTGGCACTGAAGCTTTCTTT. Its protein product is CASSEQGAVGTEAFF.

The chain has TRBV9 and TRBJ2-1, with 10 bases matching TRBD1. Trimming removed 3 bases from V and 4 bases from J; junction bases left unmatched: 10. Germline V lookup: CDR1 SGDLS, CDR2 YYNGEE. This CDR3 contains 17 residues. CDR3 nucleotides: TGTGCCAGCAGCGAGCGAGGGGGGACAGGGGTTTACAATGAGCAGTTCTTC. The encoded protein is CASSERGGTGVYNEQFF.

This clonotype was seen repeatedly, ten times or more. The chain employs TRBV6-2 or TRBV6-3 and TRBJ2-3; D possibly corresponds to TRBD1 (5 bases). The CDR3 extends over 16 amino acids. V shed 5 bases and J shed 2 bases, with 17 bases lying between them. CDR1 and CDR2 from the germline V gene are MNHEY and SVGEGT. The CDR3 sequence: CASSRGSGPPTDTQYF. CDR3 in DNA: TGTGCCAGCAGTAGGGGTTCCGGTCCTCCCACAGATACGCAGTATTTT.

This clonotype was counted ten times or more. This chain joins TRBV2 and TRBJ1-5, with D possibly matching TRBD1 (5 bases). Germline CDR1 SNHLY, CDR2 FYNNEI. The V end lost 6 bases, the J end lost 9 bases, and 18 bases lay between the germline ends. The CDR3 is 14 amino acids. DNA for the CDR3: TGTGCCAGCAGGCCTCGGGACCAAATCTGGCCCCAGCATTTT. Protein sequence: CASRPRDQIWPQHF.

There are many counts of this clonotype. The J gene is TRBJ2-1, the V gene TRBV24-1; 9 bases are shared with TRBD1. Germline V gives CDR1 KGHDR, CDR2 SFDVKD. V lost 2 bases to trimming and J lost 4 bases; unmatched junction nucleotides: 5. This CDR3 has 16 amino acids. The chain's CDR3 is CATSDSGTGTYNEQFF. CDR3 nucleotide sequence: TGTGCCACCAGTGATTCCGGGACAGGGACATACAATGAGCAGTTCTTC.

This clonotype showed up just a few times. The CDR3 nucleotides are TGTGCCAGCAGTGCAGGGGGCTATGGCTACACCTTC. Translating it yields CASSAGGYGYTF. The chain joins TRBV25-1 to TRBJ1-2; TRBD1 aligns across 7 bases. The CDR3 runs to 12 residues. With V trimmed by 4 bases and J by 4 bases, 0 bases remained unmatched. Germline CDR1 reads MGHDK; CDR2 reads SYGVNS.

The sample holds a few counts of this clonotype. V gene TRBV4-2 combines with J gene TRBJ1-1, with 8 positions matching TRBD1. Germline trimming cut 3 bases from V and 5 bases from J; bases unmatched to any gene: 11. The germline V gene has CDR1 LGHNA and CDR2 YNFKEQ. This CDR3 has 16 residues. For the CDR3, the DNA is TGTGCCAGCAGCCAGGCCCCCGGACAGGGTTGGACTGAAGCTTTCTTT. Its protein is CASSQAPGQGWTEAFF.

This clonotype showed up many times. This chain joins TRBV7-2 and TRBJ2-7; 7 bases match TRBD1. Germline-derived CDR1 and CDR2 are SGHTA and FQGNSA. CDR3 length equals 15 residues. J gave up 3 bases and V 1 base, and 6 bases lay outside the gene matches. The CDR3 coding sequence is TGTGCCAGCAGCTTAGAAGGGGGCGGTGTCTACGAGCAGTACGTC. The encoded protein is CASSLEGGGVYEQYV.

The rearrangement links TRBV19 to TRBJ2-1; 8 bases are a match to TRBD1. The germline CDR1 and CDR2 sequences are LNHDA and SQIVND (reference sequence). The CDR3 has 16 amino acids. Germline trimming cut 3 bases from V and 8 bases from J; bases unmatched to any gene: 12. CDR3 amino acids: CASSITTDRVSHEQFF. The CDR3 DNA sequence: TGTGCCAGTAGTATCACCACGGACAGGGTCTCCCATGAGCAGTTCTTC.

This clonotype was observed at least ten times. The chain has TRBV7-2 and TRBJ1-5; D is ambiguous. The germline V gene has CDR1 SGHTA and CDR2 FQGNSA. Trimming removed 1 base at V and 3 bases at J, with 13 bases between. The CDR3 contains 16 residues. CDR3 region: CASSLVPKGSNQPQHF. In DNA, the CDR3 is TGTGCCAGCAGCTTAGTACCAAAGGGATCCAATCAGCCCCAGCATTTT.

This clonotype was detected only a few times. V is TRBV14 and J is TRBJ1-1, with 7 bases lining up with TRBD1. This CDR3 has 15 amino acids. V gave up 5 bases and J gave up 6 bases; unmatched junction bases: 12. CDR1 is SGHDN, CDR2 FVKESK, per germline. The CDR3 loop reads CASSYSTGIGAEAFF. Here the CDR3 DNA reads TGTGCCAGCAGCTACTCGACAGGGATCGGCGCTGAAGCTTTCTTT.

The sample holds many counts of this clonotype. This chain joins TRBV7-2 and TRBJ2-1; TRBD1 aligns across 7 bases. This CDR3 is built from 17 residues. CDR1 is SGHTA and CDR2 is FQGNSA in the germline V gene. Trimming removed 2 bases from V and 0 bases from J; junction bases left unmatched: 7. The CDR3 region is CASSLILGDSSYNEQFF. The CDR3 DNA reads as TGTGCCAGCAGCTTAATACTCGGGGACAGCTCCTACAATGAGCAGTTCTTC.

This clonotype was counted at least ten times. The chain combines TRBV28 with TRBJ2-7; D is unclear. This CDR3 has 14 amino acids. Trimming took 4 bases from V and 3 from J, leaving 13 bases between them. Germline loops: CDR1 MDHEN, CDR2 SYDVKM. This CDR3 reads CASSSPSIDYEQYV. CDR3 sequence (DNA): TGTGCCAGCAGTTCCCCAAGCATTGACTACGAGCAGTACGTC.